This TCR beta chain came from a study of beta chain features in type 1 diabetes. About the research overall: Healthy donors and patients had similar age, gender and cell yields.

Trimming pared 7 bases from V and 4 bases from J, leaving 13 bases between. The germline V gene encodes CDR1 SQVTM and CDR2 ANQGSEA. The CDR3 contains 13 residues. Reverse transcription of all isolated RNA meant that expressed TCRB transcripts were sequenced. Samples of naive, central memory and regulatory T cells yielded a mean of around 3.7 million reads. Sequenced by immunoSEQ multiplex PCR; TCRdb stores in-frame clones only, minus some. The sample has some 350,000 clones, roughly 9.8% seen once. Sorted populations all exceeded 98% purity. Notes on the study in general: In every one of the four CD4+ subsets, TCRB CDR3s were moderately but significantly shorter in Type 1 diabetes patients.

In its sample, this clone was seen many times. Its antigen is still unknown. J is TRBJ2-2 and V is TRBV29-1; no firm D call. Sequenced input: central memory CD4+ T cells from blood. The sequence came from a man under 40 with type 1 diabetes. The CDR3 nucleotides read TGCAGCGCCGCGATCGCGGCCACCGGGGAGCTGTTTTTT. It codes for CSAAIAATGELFF.